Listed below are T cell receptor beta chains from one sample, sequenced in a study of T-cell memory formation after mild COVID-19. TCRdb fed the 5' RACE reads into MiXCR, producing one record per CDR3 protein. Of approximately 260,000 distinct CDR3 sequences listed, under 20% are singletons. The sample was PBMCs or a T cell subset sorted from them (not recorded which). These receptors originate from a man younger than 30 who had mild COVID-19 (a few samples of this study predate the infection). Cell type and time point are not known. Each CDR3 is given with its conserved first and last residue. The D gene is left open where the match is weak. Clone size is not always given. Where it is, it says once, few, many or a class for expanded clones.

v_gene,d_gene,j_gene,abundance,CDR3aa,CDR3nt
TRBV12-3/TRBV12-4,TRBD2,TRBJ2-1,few,CASRRLAGVREQFF,TGTGCCAGCAGGCGACTAGCGGGGGTACGTGAGCAGTTCTTC
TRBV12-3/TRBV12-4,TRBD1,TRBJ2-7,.,CASAPGQAIHEQYF,TGTGCCAGCGCCCCGGGACAGGCAATCCACGAGCAGTACTTC
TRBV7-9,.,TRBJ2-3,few,CASSLLQGRWDTQYF,TGTGCCAGCAGCTTATTGCAAGGACGGTGGGATACGCAGTATTTT
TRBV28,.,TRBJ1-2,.,CASTLGAAGGYTF,TGTGCCAGCACCCTGGGCGCAGCCGGTGGCTACACCTTC
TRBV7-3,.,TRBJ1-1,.,CASRLTANTEAFF,TGTGCCAGCAGACTGACAGCAAACACTGAAGCTTTCTTT
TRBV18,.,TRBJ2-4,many,CASSPPEAKNIQYF,TGTGCCAGCTCACCGCCAGAAGCCAAAAACATTCAGTACTTC
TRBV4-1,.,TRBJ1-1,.,CASSQVMGRSRGLAFF,TGCGCCAGCAGCCAAGTTATGGGGCGGAGCAGGGGTTTGGCTTTCTTT
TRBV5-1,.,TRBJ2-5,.,CASRSPYQETQYF,TGCGCCAGCAGGTCCCCTTACCAAGAGACCCAGTACTTC
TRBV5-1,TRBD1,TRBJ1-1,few,CASSQGATTEAFF,TGCGCCAGCAGTCAGGGGGCGACGACTGAAGCTTTCTTT
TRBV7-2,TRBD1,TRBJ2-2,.,CASRPGQGVGELFF,TGTGCCAGCAGGCCGGGACAGGGGGTCGGGGAGCTGTTTTTT
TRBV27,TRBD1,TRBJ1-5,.,CASRQGATQPQHF,TGTGCCAGCAGACAGGGGGCTACTCAGCCCCAGCATTTT
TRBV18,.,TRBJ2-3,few,CASSPGVTGGDTQYF,TGTGCCAGCTCACCAGGGGTTACCGGAGGAGATACGCAGTATTTT
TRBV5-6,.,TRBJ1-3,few,CASSRPFARGSGNTIYF,TGTGCCAGCAGCCGCCCGTTCGCGCGGGGCTCTGGAAACACCATATATTTT
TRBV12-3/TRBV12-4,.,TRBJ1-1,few,CASSLRGGIGTEAFF,TGTGCCAGCAGTTTACGGGGCGGGATTGGCACTGAAGCTTTCTTT
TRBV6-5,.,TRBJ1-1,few,CASSYWLGGNTEAFF,TGTGCCAGCAGTTACTGGCTCGGTGGGAACACTGAAGCTTTCTTT
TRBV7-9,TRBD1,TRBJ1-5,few,CASSSDRVSNQPQHF,TGTGCCAGCAGCTCCGACAGGGTTAGCAATCAGCCCCAGCATTTT
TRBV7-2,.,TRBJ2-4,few,CASVRAASDKNIQYF,TGTGCCAGCGTCCGTGCAGCCTCGGACAAAAACATTCAGTACTTC
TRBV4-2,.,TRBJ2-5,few,CASSLTRVSQETQYF,TGTGCCAGCAGCCTAACCAGGGTTAGCCAAGAGACCCAGTACTTC
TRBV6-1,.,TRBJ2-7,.,CASSVGSGSYEQYF,TGTGCCAGCAGTGTGGGCAGTGGGAGCTACGAGCAGTACTTC
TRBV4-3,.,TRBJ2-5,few,CASSPLAGGETQYF,TGCGCCAGCAGCCCCTTGGCCGGGGGAGAGACCCAGTACTTC
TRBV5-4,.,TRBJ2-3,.,CASSYIGTQYF,TGTGCCAGCAGCTACATCGGTACGCAGTATTTT
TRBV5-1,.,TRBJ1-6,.,CASSLVGGNSPLHF,TGCGCCAGCAGCTTGGTCGGTGGAAATTCACCCCTCCACTTT
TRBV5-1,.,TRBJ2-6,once,CASSRRAPGANVLTF,TGCGCCAGCAGCCGCCGGGCCCCTGGGGCCAACGTCCTGACTTTC
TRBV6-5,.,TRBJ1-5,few,CASSGHVRDQPQHF,TGTGCCAGCAGTGGCCACGTGAGGGATCAGCCCCAGCATTTT
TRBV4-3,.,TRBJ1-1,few,CASSQGENTEAFF,TGCGCCAGCAGCCAAGGGGAGAACACTGAAGCTTTCTTT
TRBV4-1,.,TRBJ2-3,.,CASSLQRTQDTQYF,TGCGCCAGCAGCCTCCAGCGGACGCAAGATACGCAGTATTTT
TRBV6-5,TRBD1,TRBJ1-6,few,CASSYDGKTGSNSSPLHF,TGTGCCAGCAGTTACGATGGGAAGACAGGGTCGAACAGTTCACCCCTCCACTTT
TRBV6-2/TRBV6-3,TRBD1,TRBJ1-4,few,CASSFWTGKAEKLFF,TGTGCCAGCAGTTTCTGGACAGGGAAAGCCGAAAAACTGTTTTTT
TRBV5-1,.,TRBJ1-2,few,CASRISNYGYTF,TGCGCCAGCAGGATCTCTAACTATGGCTACACCTTC